Shown below are 3 T cell receptor beta chains from a single sample sequenced in a study of T cell responses to AZD1222 COVID-19 vaccine. TCRdb's table, derived via immunoSEQ multiplex PCR, lists solely in-frame clones and lacks some. This table has 130,000 to 150,000 clones, roughly 90% appearing once. The specimen was peripheral blood, collected on day 0 of AZD1222 vaccination. These TCRs come from an adult in good health.

The V and J genes are TRBV2 and TRBJ2-1, with TRBD2 matching 10 bases. This CDR3 is built from 13 residues. V dropped 11 bases and J dropped 6; count of bases not matched to a gene: 7. Germline-derived CDR1 and CDR2 are SNHLY and FYNNEI. In nucleotides, the CDR3 is TGTGCCGGAGGACTAGCGGAATTCAATGAGCAGTTCTTC. It is translated as CAGGLAEFNEQFF.

The chain joins TRBV9 to TRBJ1-1; TRBD1 matches at 7 bases. The ends lost 7 bases at V and 2 bases at J; junction bases unmatched: 8. Germline V lookup: CDR1 SGDLS, CDR2 YYNGEE. The CDR3 extends over 14 amino acids. CDR3 DNA sequence: TGTGCCAGCGGGAGGGGGCAACTAAACACTGAAGCTTTCTTT. This encodes CASGRGQLNTEAFF.

V and J are TRBV7-3 and TRBJ1-5; D is possibly TRBD1 (5 bases). The CDR3 extends over 13 amino acids. V was pared by 8 bases and J by 6 bases, with 14 bases between. CDR1 is SGHTA, CDR2 FQGTGA, per germline. The CDR3 reads CASARDVGQPQHF. As DNA, the CDR3 is TGTGCCAGCGCGCGGGACGTGGGTCAGCCCCAGCATTTT.